The clone carrying this T cell receptor beta chain was found many times. Its antigen is unknown. The source of the sample is a study of breast tumors, draining lymph nodes, adjacent tissues. This CDR3 has 16 amino acids. The ends lost 0 bases at V and 4 bases at J; junction bases unmatched: 4. Germline CDR1 SGHNT, CDR2 YYREEE (reference sequence). Study observations and caveats: Compared with lymph nodes, tumors were less diverse; compared with nontumor tissue, more.

In TCRdb, the multiplex PCR reads were re-called with MiXCR into one record per CDR3 protein. This table has about 300,000 distinct CDR3 sequences, about 33% appearing once. Samples came from axillary lymph nodes draining the breast cancer. The V and J genes are TRBV5-4 and TRBJ2-5; 12 bases agree with TRBD2. The TCR sequence derives from a female donor with breast cancer. Some clones in this sample may be carry-over from other donors' samples. The sample comprised axillary lymph node tissue. The chain's CDR3 is CASSLGGTSGLETQYF. DNA for the CDR3: TGTGCCAGCAGCTTGGGAGGGACTAGCGGGTTAGAGACCCAGTACTTC.